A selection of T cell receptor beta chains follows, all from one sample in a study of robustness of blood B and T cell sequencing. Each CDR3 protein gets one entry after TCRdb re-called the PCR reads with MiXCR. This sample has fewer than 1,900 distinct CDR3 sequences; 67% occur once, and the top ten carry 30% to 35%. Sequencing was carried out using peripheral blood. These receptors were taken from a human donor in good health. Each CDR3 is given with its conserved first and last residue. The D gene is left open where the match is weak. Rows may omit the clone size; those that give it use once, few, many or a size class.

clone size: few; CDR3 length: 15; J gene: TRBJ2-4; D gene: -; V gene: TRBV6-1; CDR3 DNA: TGTGCCAGCAGTCCAAGTATCCTAGCCAAAAACATTCAGTACTTC; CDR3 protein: CASSPSILAKNIQYF
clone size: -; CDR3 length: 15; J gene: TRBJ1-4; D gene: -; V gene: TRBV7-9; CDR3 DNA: TGTGCCAGCAGCTCCGGACAGACAACTAATGAAAAACTGTTTTTT; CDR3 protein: CASSSGQTTNEKLFF
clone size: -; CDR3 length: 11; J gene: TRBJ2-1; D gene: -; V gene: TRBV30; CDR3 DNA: TGTGCCTGGAGTAAATCAGTTGCGCAGTTCTTC; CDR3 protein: CAWSKSVAQFF
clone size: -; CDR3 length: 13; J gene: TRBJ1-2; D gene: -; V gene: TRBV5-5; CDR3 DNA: TGTGCCAGCAGCTTAAACAATAACTATGGCTACACCTTC; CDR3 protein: CASSLNNNYGYTF
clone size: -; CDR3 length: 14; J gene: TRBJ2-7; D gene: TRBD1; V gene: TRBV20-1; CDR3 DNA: TGCAGTGCTTCCTTTCCGGGACAGACTAACGAGCAGTACTTC; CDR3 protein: CSASFPGQTNEQYF
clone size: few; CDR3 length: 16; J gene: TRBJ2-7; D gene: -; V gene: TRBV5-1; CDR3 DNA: TGCGCCAGCAGCTTGGTGCCCCAGACTCGTACCTACGAGCAGTACTTC; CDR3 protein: CASSLVPQTRTYEQYF
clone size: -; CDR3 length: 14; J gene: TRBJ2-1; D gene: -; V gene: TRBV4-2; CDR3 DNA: TGTGCCAGCAGCCCGGAATTCTCCTACAATGAGCAGTTCTTC; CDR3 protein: CASSPEFSYNEQFF
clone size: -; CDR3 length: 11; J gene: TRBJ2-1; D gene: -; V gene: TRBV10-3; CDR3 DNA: TGTGCCATCAGTGAGACTAATGAGCAGTTCTTC; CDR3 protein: CAISETNEQFF
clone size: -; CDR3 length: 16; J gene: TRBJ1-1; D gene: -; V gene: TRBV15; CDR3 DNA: TGTGCCACCAGCAGAGATGCGTCGGACCGGGACACTGAAGCTTTCTTT; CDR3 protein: CATSRDASDRDTEAFF
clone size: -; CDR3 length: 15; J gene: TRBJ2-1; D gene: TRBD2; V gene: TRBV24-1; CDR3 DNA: TGTGCCACCAGTGCTAACGAGGGGACTAGCAATGAGCAGTTCTTC; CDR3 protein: CATSANEGTSNEQFF
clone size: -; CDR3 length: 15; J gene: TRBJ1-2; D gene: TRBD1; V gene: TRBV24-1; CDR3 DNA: TGTGCCACCAGTGACTCGGACAGGGGGCTGTTCGGCTACACCTTC; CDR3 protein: CATSDSDRGLFGYTF
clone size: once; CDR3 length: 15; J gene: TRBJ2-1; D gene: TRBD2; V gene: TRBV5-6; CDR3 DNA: TGTGCCAGCAGCGGAGGCGGGGGGGCCTCCAATGAGCAGTTCTTC; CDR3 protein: CASSGGGGASNEQFF
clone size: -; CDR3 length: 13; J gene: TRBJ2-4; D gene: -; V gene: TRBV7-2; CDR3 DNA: TGTGCCAGCAGCCATGACTGGCAAAACATTCAGTACTTC; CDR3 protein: CASSHDWQNIQYF
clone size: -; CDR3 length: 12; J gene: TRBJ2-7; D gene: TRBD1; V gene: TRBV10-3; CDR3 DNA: TGTGCCACAGGACAGGGGGATGACGAGCAGTACTTC; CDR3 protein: CATGQGDDEQYF
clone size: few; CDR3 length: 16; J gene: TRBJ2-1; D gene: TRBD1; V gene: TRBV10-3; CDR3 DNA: TGTGCCATCAACCCCAACAGGGGGAGCTCCTACAATGAGCAGTTCTTC; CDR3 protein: CAINPNRGSSYNEQFF
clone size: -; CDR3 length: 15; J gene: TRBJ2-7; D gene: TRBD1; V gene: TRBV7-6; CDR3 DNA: TGTGCCAGCAGCTATCAGGGACAGCCATTCTACGAGCAGTACTTC; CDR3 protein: CASSYQGQPFYEQYF
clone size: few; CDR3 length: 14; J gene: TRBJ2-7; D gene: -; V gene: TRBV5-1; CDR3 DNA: TGCGCCAGCAGCCCGGGACGGACCTCCTACGAGCAGTACTTC; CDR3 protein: CASSPGRTSYEQYF
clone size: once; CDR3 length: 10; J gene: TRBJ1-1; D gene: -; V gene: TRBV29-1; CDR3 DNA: TGCAGCGTTGAAATGGGGAGGGCTTTCTTT; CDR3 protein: CSVEMGRAFF
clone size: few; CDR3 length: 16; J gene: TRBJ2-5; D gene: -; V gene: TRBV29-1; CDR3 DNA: TGCAGCGTTGAAGGGGTTTGGAGGGGTCGGCAAGAGACCCAGTACTTC; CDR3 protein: CSVEGVWRGRQETQYF
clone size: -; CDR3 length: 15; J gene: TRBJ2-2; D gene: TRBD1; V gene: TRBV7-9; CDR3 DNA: TGTGCCAGCAGCTTCCTCCGACAGGGCACCGGGGAGCTGTTTTTT; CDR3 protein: CASSFLRQGTGELFF
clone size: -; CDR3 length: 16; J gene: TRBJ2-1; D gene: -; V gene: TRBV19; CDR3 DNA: TGTGCCAGTAGTGACCCCCCATCCGGGGGCAAAAATGAGCAGTTCTTC; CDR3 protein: CASSDPPSGGKNEQFF
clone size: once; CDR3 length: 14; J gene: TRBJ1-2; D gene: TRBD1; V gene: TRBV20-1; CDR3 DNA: TGCAGTGCTAAGACAGGGGCAGCTAACTATGGCTACACCTTC; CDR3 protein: CSAKTGAANYGYTF
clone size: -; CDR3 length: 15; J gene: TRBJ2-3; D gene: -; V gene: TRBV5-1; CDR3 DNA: TGCGCCAGCAGCTTGGCGCTTGGTGGCACAGATACGCAGTATTTT; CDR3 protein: CASSLALGGTDTQYF
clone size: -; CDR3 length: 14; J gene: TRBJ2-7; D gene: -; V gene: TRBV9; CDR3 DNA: TGTGCCAGCAGCATAGGGACCGACACCTACGAGCAGTACTTC; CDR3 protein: CASSIGTDTYEQYF
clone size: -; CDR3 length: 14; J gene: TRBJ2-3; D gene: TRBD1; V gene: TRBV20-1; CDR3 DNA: TGCAGTGCTTGCGTGACAGGGGCGGGGGATACGCAGTATTTT; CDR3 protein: CSACVTGAGDTQYF
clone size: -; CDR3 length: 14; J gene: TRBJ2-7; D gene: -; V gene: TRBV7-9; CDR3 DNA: TGTGCCAGCAGCTTAAAGACAGGTCCCTACGAGCAGTACTTC; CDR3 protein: CASSLKTGPYEQYF
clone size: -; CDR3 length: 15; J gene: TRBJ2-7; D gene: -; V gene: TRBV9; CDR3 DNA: TGTGCCAGCAGCGTAGGGTATGGGCGTAGTTACGAGCAGTACTTC; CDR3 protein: CASSVGYGRSYEQYF
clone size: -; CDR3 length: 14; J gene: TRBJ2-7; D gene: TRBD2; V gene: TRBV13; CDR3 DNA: TGTGCCAGCAGCCGTAGGGAGGGAGACTACGAGCAGTACTTC; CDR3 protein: CASSRREGDYEQYF
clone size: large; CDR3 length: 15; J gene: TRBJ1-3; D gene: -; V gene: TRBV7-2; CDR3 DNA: TGTGCCAGCAGACCCGGGGGGATAAACGGAAACACCATATATTTT; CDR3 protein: CASRPGGINGNTIYF
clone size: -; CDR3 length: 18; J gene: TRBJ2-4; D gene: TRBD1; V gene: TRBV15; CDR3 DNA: TGTGCCACCAGCAGAGAGCCGGGACAGCAACTAGCCAAAAACATTCAGTACTTC; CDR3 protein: CATSREPGQQLAKNIQYF
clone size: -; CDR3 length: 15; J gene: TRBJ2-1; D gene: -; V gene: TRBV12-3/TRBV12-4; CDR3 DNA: TGTGCCAGCAGTTCCGGGACAAGCTCCTACAATGAGCAGTTCTTC; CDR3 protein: CASSSGTSSYNEQFF